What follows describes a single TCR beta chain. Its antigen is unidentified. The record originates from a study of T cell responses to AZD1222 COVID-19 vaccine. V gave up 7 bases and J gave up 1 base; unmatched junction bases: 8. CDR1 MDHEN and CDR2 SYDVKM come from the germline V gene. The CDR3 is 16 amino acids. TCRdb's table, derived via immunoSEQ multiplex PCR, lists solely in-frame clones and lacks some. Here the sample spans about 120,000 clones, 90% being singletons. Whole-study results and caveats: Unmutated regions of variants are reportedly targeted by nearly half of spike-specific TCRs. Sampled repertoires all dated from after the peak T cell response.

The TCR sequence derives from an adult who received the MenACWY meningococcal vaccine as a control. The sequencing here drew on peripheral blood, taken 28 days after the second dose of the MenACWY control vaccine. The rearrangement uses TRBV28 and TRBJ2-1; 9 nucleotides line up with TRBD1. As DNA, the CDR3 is TGTGCCAGCATGGACAGGGGAGGTCCATCCTACAATGAGCAGTTCTTC. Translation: CASMDRGGPSYNEQFF.